This T cell receptor (beta chain) was sequenced during a study of T cells after yellow fever vaccination. Study-level background: A sort based on CD3, CD45RA, CCR7 and CD95 yielded the EM, EMRA, CM and Tscm memory subsets.

UMIs and a universal primer site were added when TCR cDNA was made by 5'RACE template switching. TCRdb passed the 5' RACE reads through MiXCR, listing each CDR3 protein once. This sample has tens of thousands of distinct CDR3 sequences, with about 10% found just once. Broader study findings: Clonotypes found in both CD4 and CD8 compartments made up a small share.

This clonotype was seen many times. At one end, the junction sequence differs from germline, possibly due to a read error. This CDR3 is 14 amino acids long. Germline V lookup: CDR1 SGHTA, CDR2 FQGNSA. The TCR was taken from a young man who received the YFV17D yellow fever vaccine. This specimen was PBMCs, either bulk or a sorted T-cell subset (CD4+, CD8+, memory, or dextramer-sorted; not recorded which), taken around 16 days after the first yellow fever vaccination. The chain combines TRBV7-2 with TRBJ2-1, with TRBD2 matching over 11 bases. The CDR3 DNA follows: TGTGCCAGCAGCGTAGCGGGGGGGCCAATTCGCTCGTTCTTC. The encoded protein is CASSVAGGPIRSFF.